This T cell receptor beta chain stems from a study of response to subunit inactivated influenza vaccine. Whole-study results and caveats: Researchers suggested that each seasonal influenza vaccination recruits few new T cells.

CDR3 length equals 14 residues. Trimming cost V 0 bases and J 5 bases, with 11 bases left between them. Germline lookup yields CDR1 SGHDT and CDR2 YYEEEE. MiXCR, run by TCRdb on the RT-PCR reads, gives a single entry per CDR3 protein. The sample holds approximately 680,000 distinct CDR3 sequences, 15% to 18% seen once. This clonotype was detected only a few times. Its cognate antigen is unknown. This clonotype was obtained from a man aged 50 to 59 who received an inactivated influenza vaccine. The rearrangement uses TRBV5-6 and TRBJ1-1, with a weak D call TRBD1 (6 bases). Sequencing used PBMCs from blood, obtained about 11 days after vaccination. The CDR3 reads CASSLAGDMTEAFF. Written as DNA, the CDR3 is TGTGCCAGCAGCTTGGCAGGGGACATGACTGAAGCTTTCTTT.